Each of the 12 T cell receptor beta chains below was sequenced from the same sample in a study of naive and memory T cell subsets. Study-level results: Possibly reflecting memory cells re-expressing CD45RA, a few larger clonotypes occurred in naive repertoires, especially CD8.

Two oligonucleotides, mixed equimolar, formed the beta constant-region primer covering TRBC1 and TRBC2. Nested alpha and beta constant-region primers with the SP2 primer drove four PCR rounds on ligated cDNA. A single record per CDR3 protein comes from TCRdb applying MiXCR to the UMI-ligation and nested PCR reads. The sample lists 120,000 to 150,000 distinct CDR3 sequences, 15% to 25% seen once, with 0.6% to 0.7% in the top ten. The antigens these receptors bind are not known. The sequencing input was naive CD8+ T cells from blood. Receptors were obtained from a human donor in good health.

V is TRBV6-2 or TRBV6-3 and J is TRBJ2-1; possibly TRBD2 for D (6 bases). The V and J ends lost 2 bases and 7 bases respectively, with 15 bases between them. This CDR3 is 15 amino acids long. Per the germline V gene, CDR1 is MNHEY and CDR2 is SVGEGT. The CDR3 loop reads CASSYGLLARNEQFF. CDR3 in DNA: TGTGCCAGCAGTTACGGTCTGCTAGCGAGGAATGAGCAGTTCTTC.

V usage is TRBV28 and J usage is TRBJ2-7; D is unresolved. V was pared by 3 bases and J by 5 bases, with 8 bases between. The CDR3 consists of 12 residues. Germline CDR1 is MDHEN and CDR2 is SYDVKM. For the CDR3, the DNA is TGTGCCAGCAGTTTTAGTAGGGACGAGCAGTACTTC. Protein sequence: CASSFSRDEQYF. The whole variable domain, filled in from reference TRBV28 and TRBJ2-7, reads DVKVTQSSRYLVKRTGEKVFLECVQDMDHENMFWYRQDPGLGLRLIYFSYDVKMKEKGDIPEGYSVSREKKERFSLILESASTNQTSMYLCASSFSRDEQYFGPGTRLTVT.

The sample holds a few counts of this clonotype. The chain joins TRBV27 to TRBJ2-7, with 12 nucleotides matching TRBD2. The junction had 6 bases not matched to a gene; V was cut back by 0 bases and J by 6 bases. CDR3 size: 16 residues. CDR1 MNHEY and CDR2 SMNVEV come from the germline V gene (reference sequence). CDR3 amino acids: CASSLSLAGGPGEQYF. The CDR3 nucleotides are TGTGCCAGCAGTTTATCTCTAGCGGGAGGGCCAGGCGAGCAGTACTTC.

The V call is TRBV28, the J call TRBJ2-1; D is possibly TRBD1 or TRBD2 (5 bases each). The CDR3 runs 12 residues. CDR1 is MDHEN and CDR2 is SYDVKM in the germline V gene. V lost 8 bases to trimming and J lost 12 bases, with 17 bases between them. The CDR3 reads CASGDPPSGQFF. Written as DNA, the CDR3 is TGTGCCAGCGGGGACCCCCCCTCGGGGCAGTTCTTC.

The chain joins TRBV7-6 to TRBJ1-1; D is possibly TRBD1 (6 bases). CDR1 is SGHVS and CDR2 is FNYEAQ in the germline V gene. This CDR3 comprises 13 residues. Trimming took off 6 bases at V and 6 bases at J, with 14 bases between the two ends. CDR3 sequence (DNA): TGTGCCAGCAGGGAACAGGGTAGCCCTGAAGCTTTCTTT. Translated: CASREQGSPEAFF.

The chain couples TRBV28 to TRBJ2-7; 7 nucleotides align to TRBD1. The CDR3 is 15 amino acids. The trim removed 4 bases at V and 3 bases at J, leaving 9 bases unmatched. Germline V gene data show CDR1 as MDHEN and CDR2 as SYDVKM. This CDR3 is CASSSKRQGYYEQYF. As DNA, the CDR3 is TGTGCCAGCAGTTCAAAGCGACAGGGCTACTACGAGCAGTACTTC.

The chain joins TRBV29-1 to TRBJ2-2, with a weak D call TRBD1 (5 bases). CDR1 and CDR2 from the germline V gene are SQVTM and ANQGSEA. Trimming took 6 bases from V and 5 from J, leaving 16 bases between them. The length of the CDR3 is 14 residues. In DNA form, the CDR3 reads TGCAGCGTCTCGGTGTCAGGGTTAACCGGGGAGCTGTTTTTT. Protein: CSVSVSGLTGELFF.

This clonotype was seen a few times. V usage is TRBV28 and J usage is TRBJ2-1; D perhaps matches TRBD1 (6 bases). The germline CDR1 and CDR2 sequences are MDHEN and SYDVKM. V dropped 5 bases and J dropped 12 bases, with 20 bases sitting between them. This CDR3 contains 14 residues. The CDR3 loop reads CASSPRVQGLRQFF. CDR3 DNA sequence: TGTGCCAGCAGTCCCAGGGTACAGGGTTTAAGGCAGTTCTTC.

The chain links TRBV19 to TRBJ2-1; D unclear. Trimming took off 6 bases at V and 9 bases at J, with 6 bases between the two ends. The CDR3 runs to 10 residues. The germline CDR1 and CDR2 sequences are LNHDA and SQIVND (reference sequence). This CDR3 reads CASRGSEQFF. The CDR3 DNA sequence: TGTGCCAGTAGAGGCTCTGAGCAGTTCTTC.

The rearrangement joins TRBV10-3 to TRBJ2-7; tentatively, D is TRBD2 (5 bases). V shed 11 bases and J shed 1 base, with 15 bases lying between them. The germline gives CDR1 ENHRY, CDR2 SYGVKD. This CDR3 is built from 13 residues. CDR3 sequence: CALGGGESYEQYF. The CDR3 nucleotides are TGTGCCCTGGGCGGAGGAGAGTCCTACGAGCAGTACTTC.

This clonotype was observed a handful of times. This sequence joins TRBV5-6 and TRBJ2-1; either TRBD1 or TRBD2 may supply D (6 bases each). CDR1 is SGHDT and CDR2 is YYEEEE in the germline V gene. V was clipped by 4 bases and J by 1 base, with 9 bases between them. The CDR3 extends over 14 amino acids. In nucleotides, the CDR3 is TGTGCCAGCAGCCAGGGGACTTCCTACAATGAGCAGTTCTTC. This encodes CASSQGTSYNEQFF.

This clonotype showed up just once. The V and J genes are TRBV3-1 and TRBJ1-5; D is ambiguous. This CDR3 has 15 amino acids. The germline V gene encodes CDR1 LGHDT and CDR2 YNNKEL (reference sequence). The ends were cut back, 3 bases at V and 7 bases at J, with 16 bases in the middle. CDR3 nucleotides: TGTGCCAGCAGCCAGGACGCAGGAGTGCGGCAGCCCCAGCATTTT. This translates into CASSQDAGVRQPQHF.